This entry concerns a single TCR beta chain. The sample belongs to a study of technical replicates of blood from several donors. CDR1 and CDR2 from the germline V gene are LNHNV and YYDKDF (reference sequence). This CDR3 spans 14 amino acids. The trim removed 8 bases at V and 4 bases at J, leaving 7 bases unmatched. Sequencing was performed with immunoSEQ multiplex PCR; in TCRdb, only in-frame clones are kept and a portion is missing. This sample has around 76,000 clones; 98% occur once, and the top ten carry 0.22%. The chain joins TRBV15 to TRBJ2-3; 9 nucleotides match TRBD2. Material: T cells isolated from PBMCs. The sequence came from a human donor in good health. CDR3 in DNA: TGTGCCACCGAGGCGGGAGGGTACCCAGATACGCAGTATTTT. Encoded protein: CATEAGGYPDTQYF.